Reported below is one TCR beta chain. Its antigen is unidentified. At the DNA level, this CDR3 is encoded by other sequences in the same sample as well. Looked up from germline, CDR1 is DFQATT and CDR2 is SNEGSKA (reference sequence). V was trimmed by 6 bases and J by 0 bases, leaving 11 bases between them. This CDR3 has 13 residues. This record belongs to a study of metastatic and nonmetastatic thyroid tumors. Study-level findings and limits: In both blood and tumor samples, TCR beta diversity was reported significantly higher for malignant than benign nodules.

Patients had received no treatment of any kind before thyroid surgery. In the authors' methods: Clinicopathological groups of papillary thyroid cancer showed CDR3 differences that were used to build a distant-metastasis classifier. Using MiXCR, TCRdb reanalyzed the PCR reads. The V and J calls reflect TCRdb's pipeline rather than the authors' work. Of tens of thousands of clones in the sample, under 30% were seen once. This sequence was found in a male donor with papillary thyroid cancer or a benign thyroid nodule (not recorded which). Some clones in this sample may be carry-over from other donors' samples. The chain couples TRBV20-1 to TRBJ1-1, with D unresolved. The specimen was blood. CDR3 sequence: CSAVDTLNTEAFF. CDR3 DNA: TGCAGTGCGGTTGACACCTTGAACACTGAAGCTTTCTTT.